This T cell receptor beta chain was sequenced in a study of shared clonotypes between healthy human individuals. The CDR3 runs 17 residues. Germline lookup yields CDR1 MNHNS and CDR2 SASEGT. Trimming took off 0 bases at V and 2 bases at J, with 15 bases between the two ends. To note about this clone: The antigen remains undetermined.

TCRdb's table, derived via immunoSEQ multiplex PCR, lists solely in-frame clones and lacks some. Among about 510,000 clones listed, roughly 85% were seen once. Study-wide findings and caveats: The researchers took only blood, and tissue repertoires probably look different.

Sequencing input: PBMCs. The chain joins TRBV6-1 to TRBJ2-3; D not resolved. The sequence was obtained from a middle-aged woman in good health. Some clones in this sample may be carry-over from other donors' samples. CDR3 DNA sequence: TGTGCCAGCAGTGAAGCGCAAGGCTCCGGATACACAGATACGCAGTATTTT. The encoded protein is CASSEAQGSGYTDTQYF.